This T cell receptor beta chain was captured in a study of patients and donors after allogeneic stem cell transplantation. One entry per CDR3 protein results from TCRdb running MiXCR on the RT-PCR reads. The sample lists roughly 880,000 distinct CDR3 sequences; approximately 19% were seen once. Germline-derived CDR1 and CDR2 are LGHNA and YSLEER. This CDR3 is 15 amino acids long. With 1 base removed from V and 1 base from J, the gap between germline ends came to 8 bases. This clonotype was obtained from a human donor who was either an allogeneic HSCT recipient or a stem cell or donor lymphocyte infusion donor (not recorded which). It is not recorded whose cells these are; they may come from a transplant donor. This sequence joins TRBV4-3 and TRBJ2-1; unclear D gene. Source material: blood, either unsorted or a sorted T cell fraction (not recorded which). In DNA form, the CDR3 reads TGCGCCAGCAGCCAAGTTCCTGGGTCCTACAATGAGCAGTTCTTC. This translates into CASSQVPGSYNEQFF.